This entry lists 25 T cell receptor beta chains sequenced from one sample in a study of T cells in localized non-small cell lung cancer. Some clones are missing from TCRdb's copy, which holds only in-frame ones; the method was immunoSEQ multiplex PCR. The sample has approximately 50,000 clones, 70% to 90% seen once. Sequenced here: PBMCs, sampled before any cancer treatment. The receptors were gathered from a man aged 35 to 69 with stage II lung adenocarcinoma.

The CDR3 DNA reads TGTGCCAGCAGTGAAGACAGGGCCAATCAGCCCCAGCATTTT. Translated: CASSEDRANQPQHF. This chain links TRBV6-1 with TRBJ1-5, with D maybe TRBD1 (6 bases). This CDR3 is 14 amino acids long. V was cut by 1 base and J by 3 bases, with 7 bases left in between. Germline V gene sequence: CDR1 MNHNS, CDR2 SASEGT.

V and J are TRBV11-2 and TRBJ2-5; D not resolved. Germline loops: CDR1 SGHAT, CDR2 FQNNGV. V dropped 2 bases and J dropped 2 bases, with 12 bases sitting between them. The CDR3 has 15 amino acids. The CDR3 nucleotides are TGTGCCAGCAGCTTACTTAACCGAGGTCAAGAGACCCAGTACTTC. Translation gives CASSLLNRGQETQYF.

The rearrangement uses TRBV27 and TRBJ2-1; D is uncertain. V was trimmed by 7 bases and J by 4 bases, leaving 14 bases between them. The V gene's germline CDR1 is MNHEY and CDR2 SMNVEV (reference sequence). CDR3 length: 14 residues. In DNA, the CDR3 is TGTGCCAGCAACCAGGACGGTCGGTACAATGAGCAGTTCTTC. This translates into CASNQDGRYNEQFF.

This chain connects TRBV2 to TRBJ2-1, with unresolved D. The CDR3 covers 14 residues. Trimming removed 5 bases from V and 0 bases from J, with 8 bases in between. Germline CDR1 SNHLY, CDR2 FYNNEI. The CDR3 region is CASSSVSSYNEQFF. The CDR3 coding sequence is TGTGCCAGCAGTTCGGTAAGCTCCTACAATGAGCAGTTCTTC.

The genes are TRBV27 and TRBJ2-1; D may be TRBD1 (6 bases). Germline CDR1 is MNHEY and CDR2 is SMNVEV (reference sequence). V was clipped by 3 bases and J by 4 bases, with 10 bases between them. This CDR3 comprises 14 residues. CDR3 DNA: TGTGCCAGCAGTTTTGGGGGCAGGTACAATGAGCAGTTCTTC. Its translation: CASSFGGRYNEQFF.

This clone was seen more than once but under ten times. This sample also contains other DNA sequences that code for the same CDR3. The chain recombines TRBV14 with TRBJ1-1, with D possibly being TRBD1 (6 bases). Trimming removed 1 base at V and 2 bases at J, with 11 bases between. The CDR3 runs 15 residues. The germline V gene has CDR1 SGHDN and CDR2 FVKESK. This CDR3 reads CASSQGAGANTEAFF. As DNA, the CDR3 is TGTGCCAGCAGCCAAGGAGCAGGGGCAAACACTGAAGCTTTCTTT. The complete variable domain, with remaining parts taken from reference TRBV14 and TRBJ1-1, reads EAGVTQFPSHSVIEKGQTVTLRCDPISGHDNLYWYRRVMGKEIKFLLHFVKESKQDESGMPNNRFLAERTGGTYSTLKVQPAELEDSGVYFCASSQGAGANTEAFFGQGTRLTVV.

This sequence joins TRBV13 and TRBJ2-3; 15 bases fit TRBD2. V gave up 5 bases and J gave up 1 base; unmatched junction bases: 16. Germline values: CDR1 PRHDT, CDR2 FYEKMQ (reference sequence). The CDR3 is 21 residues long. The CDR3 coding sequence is TGTGCCAGCAGCCTCCAACCGGGACTAGCGGGGGGAGATACCGGCACAGATACGCAGTATTTT. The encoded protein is CASSLQPGLAGGDTGTDTQYF. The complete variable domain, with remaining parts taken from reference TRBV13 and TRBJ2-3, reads AAGVIQSPRHLIKEKRETATLKCYPIPRHDTVYWYQQGPGQDPQFLISFYEKMQSDKGSIPDRFSAQQFSDYHSELNMSSLELGDSALYFCASSLQPGLAGGDTGTDTQYFGPGTRLTVL.

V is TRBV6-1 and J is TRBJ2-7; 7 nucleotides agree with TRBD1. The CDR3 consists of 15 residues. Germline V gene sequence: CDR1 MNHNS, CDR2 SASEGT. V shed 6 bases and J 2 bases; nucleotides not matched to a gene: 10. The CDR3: CASSEGQHPTYEQYV. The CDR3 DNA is TGTGCCAGCAGCGAGGGACAGCATCCAACCTACGAGCAGTACGTC.

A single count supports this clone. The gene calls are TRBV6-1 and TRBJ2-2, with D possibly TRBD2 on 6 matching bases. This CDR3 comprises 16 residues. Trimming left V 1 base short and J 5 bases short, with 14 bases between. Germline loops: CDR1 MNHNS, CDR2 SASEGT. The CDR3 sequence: CASSEEEGRTTGELFF. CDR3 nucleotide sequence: TGTGCCAGCAGTGAAGAGGAGGGCAGAACTACCGGGGAGCTGTTTTTT.

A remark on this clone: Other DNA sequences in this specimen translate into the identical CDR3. CDR3 residues: CASSVEGAGNSPLHF. CDR3 coding DNA: TGTGCCAGCAGCGTGGAGGGGGCCGGGAATTCACCCCTCCACTTT. The V and J genes are TRBV9 and TRBJ1-6; the match to TRBD1 covers 7 bases. CDR1 and CDR2 from the germline V gene are SGDLS and YYNGEE. CDR3 size: 15 residues. Unmatched junction bases numbered 6, after V lost 2 bases and J lost 7 bases.

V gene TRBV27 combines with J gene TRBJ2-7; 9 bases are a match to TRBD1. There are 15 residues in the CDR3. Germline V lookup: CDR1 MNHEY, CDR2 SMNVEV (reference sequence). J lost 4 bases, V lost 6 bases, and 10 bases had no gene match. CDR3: CASRSTGTGTYEQYV. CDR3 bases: TGTGCCAGCAGATCGACCGGGACAGGGACATACGAGCAGTACGTC.

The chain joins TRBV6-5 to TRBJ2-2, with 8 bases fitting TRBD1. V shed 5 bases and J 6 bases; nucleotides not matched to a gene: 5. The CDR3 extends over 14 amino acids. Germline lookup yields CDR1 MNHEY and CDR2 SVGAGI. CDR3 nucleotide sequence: TGTGCCAGCAGTCCGACAGGGGAGGCCGGGGAGCTGTTTTTT. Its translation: CASSPTGEAGELFF.

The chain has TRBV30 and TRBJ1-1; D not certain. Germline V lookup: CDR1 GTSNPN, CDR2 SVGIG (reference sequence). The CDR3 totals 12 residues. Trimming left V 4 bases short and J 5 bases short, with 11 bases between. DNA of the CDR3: TGTGCCTGGAATCGGGTGGGGACTGAAGCTTTCTTT. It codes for CAWNRVGTEAFF.

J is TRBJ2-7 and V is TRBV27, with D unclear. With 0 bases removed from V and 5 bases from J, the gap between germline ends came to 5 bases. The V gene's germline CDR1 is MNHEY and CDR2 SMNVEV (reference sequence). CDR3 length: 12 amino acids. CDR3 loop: CASSLSRHEQYV. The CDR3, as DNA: TGTGCCAGCAGTTTATCGAGACACGAGCAGTACGTC.

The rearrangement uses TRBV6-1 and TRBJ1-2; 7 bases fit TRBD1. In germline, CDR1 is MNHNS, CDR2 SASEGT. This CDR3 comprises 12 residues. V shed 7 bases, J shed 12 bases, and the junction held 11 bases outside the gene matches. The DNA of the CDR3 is TGTGCCAGCACGGACAGGAGTCTCGGGGACACCTTC. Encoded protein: CASTDRSLGDTF.

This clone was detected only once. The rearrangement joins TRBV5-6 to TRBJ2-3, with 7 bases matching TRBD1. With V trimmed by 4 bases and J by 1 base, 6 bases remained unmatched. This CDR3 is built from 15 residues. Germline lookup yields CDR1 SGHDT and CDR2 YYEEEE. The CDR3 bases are TGTGCCAGCAGCGAAGGACAGGCCCGCACAGATACGCAGTATTTT. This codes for CASSEGQARTDTQYF.

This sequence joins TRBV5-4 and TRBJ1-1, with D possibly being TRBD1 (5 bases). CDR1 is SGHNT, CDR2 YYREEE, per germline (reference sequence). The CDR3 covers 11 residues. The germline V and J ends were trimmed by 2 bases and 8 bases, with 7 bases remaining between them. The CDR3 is CASSFGTEAFF. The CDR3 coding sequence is TGTGCCAGCAGCTTCGGGACCGAAGCTTTCTTT.

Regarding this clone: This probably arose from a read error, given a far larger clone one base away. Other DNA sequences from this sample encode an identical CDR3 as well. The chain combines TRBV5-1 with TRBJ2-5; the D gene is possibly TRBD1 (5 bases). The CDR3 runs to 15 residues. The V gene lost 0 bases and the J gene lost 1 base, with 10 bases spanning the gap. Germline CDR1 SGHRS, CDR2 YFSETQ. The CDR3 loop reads CASSLVGQGQETQYF. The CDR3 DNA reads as TGCGCCAGCAGCTTGGTAGGGCAGGGCCAAGAGACCCAGTACTTC.

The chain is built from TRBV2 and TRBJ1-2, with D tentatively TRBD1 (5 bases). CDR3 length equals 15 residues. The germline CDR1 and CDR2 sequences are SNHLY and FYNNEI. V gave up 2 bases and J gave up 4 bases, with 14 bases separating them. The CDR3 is CASSELGQGLYGYTF. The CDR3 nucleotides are TGTGCCAGCAGTGAATTAGGGCAGGGCCTCTATGGCTACACCTTC.

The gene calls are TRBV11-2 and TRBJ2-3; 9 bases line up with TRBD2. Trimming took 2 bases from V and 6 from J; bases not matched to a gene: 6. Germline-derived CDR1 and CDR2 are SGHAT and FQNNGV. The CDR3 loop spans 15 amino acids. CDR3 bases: TGTGCCAGCAGCTTAAATCAGGCGGGGGGGGATACGCAGTATTTT. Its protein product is CASSLNQAGGDTQYF.

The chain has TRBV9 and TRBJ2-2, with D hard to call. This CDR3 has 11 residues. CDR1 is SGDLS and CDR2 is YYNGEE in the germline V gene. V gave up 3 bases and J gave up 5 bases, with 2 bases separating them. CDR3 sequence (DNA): TGTGCCAGCAGCGCTACCGGGGAGCTGTTTTTT. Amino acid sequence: CASSATGELFF.

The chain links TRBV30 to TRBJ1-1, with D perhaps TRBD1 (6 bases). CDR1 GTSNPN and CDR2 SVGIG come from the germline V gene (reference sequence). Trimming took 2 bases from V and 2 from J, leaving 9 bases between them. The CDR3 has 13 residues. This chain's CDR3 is CAWSTGYNTEAFF. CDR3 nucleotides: TGTGCCTGGAGTACAGGGTATAACACTGAAGCTTTCTTT.

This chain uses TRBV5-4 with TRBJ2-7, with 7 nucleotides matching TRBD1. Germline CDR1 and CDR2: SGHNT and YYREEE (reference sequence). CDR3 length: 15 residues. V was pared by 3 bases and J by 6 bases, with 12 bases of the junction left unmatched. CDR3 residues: CASSSRTGVYSEQYF. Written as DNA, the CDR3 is TGTGCCAGCAGCTCGCGGACAGGCGTCTATAGCGAGCAGTACTTC.

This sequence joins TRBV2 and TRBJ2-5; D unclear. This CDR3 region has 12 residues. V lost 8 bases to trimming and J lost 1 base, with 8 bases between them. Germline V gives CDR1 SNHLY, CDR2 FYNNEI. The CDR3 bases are TGTGCCAGCCGGCGGCCCCAAGAGACCCAGTACTTC. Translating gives CASRRPQETQYF.

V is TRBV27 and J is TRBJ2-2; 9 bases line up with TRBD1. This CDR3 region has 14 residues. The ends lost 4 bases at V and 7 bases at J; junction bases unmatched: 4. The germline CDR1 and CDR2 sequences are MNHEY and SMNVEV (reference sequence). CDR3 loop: CASSWGQGHGELFF. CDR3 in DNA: TGTGCCAGCAGTTGGGGACAGGGTCACGGGGAGCTGTTTTTT.